The sequence of this T cell receptor beta chain was determined in a study of cytomegalovirus exposure and HLA in healthy donors. This clone showed up just a few times. The CDR3 extends over 11 amino acids. Trimming pared 6 bases from V and 8 bases from J, leaving 12 bases between. The germline gives CDR1 GTSNPN, CDR2 SVGIG (reference sequence). The PCR used 60 Vbeta and 13 Jbeta primers. Using immunoSEQ multiplex PCR, the repertoire was profiled, and TCRdb retains in-frame clones only, with some absent. In the table there are approximately 140,000 clones, under 90% of which are singletons. This clonotype was obtained from a male donor in good health and CMV-seronegative. This sequence joins TRBV30 and TRBJ2-3; a possible D gene is TRBD1 (7 bases). The sequenced sample was PBMCs. The CDR3 nucleotides read TGTGCCTGTTCTCAGGGGGGTACGCAGTATTTT. This codes for CACSQGGTQYF.